These 30 T cell receptor beta chains share one sample of origin, sequenced in a study of blood T cell repertoires in COVID-19. Generated by immunoSEQ multiplex PCR, the TCRdb table keeps only in-frame clones and is missing some. The sample contains 20,000 to 25,000 clones, around 69% of which appear only once. Material: peripheral blood. The source is a human donor in a cohort sampled during active or convalescent COVID-19.

The V and J genes are TRBV3-1 (or the pseudogene TRBV3-2) and TRBJ2-7, with D perhaps TRBD2 (5 bases). From germline, CDR1 is LGHDT and CDR2 YNNKEL (reference sequence). V gave up 4 bases and J gave up 7 bases, with 17 bases separating them. This CDR3 spans 14 amino acids. CDR3 DNA: TGTGCCAGCAGCCCCGACTGGCGGGCTCCGGAGCAGTACTTC. As protein: CASSPDWRAPEQYF.

The V and J genes are TRBV18 and TRBJ2-1, with 12 bases that match TRBD2. Trimming removed 6 bases from V and 6 bases from J; junction bases left unmatched: 12. The V gene's germline CDR1 is KGHSH and CDR2 LQKENI. This CDR3 is built from 17 residues. The CDR3 nucleotides read TGTGCCAGCTCCCCTAGCGGGAGGGCCATGTTTTCCAATGAGCAGTTCTTC. Its protein is CASSPSGRAMFSNEQFF.

This clone was detected only once. The gene calls are TRBV10-1 and TRBJ1-1, with a tentative D call TRBD1 (6 bases). CDR3 size: 14 residues. Germline assignment: CDR1 WNHNN and CDR2 SYGVQD (reference sequence). Trimming shortened V by 7 bases and J by 5 bases, and 17 bases separated the two germline ends. The DNA for the CDR3 is TGCGCCAGCACTCCGGGGGGGGCGAATACTGAAGCTTTCTTT. Amino acids: CASTPGGANTEAFF.

The chain couples TRBV19 to TRBJ2-2; D might be TRBD1 (6 bases). The CDR3 runs 14 residues. V was shortened by 4 bases and J by 2 bases, with 8 bases between the two germline ends. Germline CDR1 reads LNHDA; CDR2 reads SQIVND (reference sequence). The CDR3 bases are TGTGCCAGTAGTACAGGGGCAAACACCGGGGAGCTGTTTTTT. Amino acid sequence: CASSTGANTGELFF.

V is TRBV29-1 and J is TRBJ1-5, with D tentatively TRBD1 (5 bases). Germline assignment: CDR1 SQVTM and CDR2 ANQGSEA. The CDR3 consists of 18 residues. The V and J ends lost 4 bases and 0 bases respectively, with 22 bases between them. The CDR3 bases are TGCAGCGTTGGGGGAAACCTATCCCGACAGAATAGCAATCAGCCCCAGCATTTT. This gives the protein CSVGGNLSRQNSNQPQHF.

DNA for the CDR3: TGTGCCAGCTCACCACTGAGCGGGAATAATGAGCAGTTCTTC. This sequence encodes CASSPLSGNNEQFF. The chain couples TRBV18 to TRBJ2-1; 7 nucleotides agree with TRBD2. Germline CDR1 and CDR2: KGHSH and LQKENI. Unmatched junction bases numbered 4, after V lost 1 base and J lost 7 bases. This CDR3 is built from 14 residues. The full variable domain, with the rest looked up from reference TRBV18 and TRBJ2-1, is NAGVMQNPRHLVRRRGQEARLRCSPMKGHSHVYWYRQLPEEGLKFMVYLQKENIIDESGMPKERFSAEFPKEGPSILRIQQVVRGDSAAYFCASSPLSGNNEQFFGPGTRLTVL.

This clone was observed a single time. This sequence joins TRBV27 and TRBJ2-2, with a weak D call TRBD2 (5 bases). Deletions cut 3 bases from V and 7 bases from J, with 21 bases between. The CDR3 has 17 residues. Germline loops: CDR1 MNHEY, CDR2 SMNVEV (reference sequence). Here the CDR3 DNA reads TGTGCCAGCAGTTTTTCGCCCTCGCGGGTGGGCGGCGGGGAGCTGTTTTTT. The encoded protein is CASSFSPSRVGGGELFF.

This sequence joins TRBV28 and TRBJ1-2, with 10 positions matching TRBD1. Germline loops: CDR1 MDHEN, CDR2 SYDVKM. This CDR3 comprises 16 residues. V was pared by 4 bases and J by 2 bases, with 7 bases of the junction left unmatched. CDR3 nucleotides: TGTGCCAGCAGTTGGACGAGGGGACAGGGGAACTATGGCTACACCTTC. Translating it yields CASSWTRGQGNYGYTF.

V is TRBV5-1 and J is TRBJ2-7, with 11 bases identical to TRBD2. V lost 0 bases and J lost 5; bases outside the gene matches: 7. The CDR3 is 16 residues long. Germline-derived CDR1 and CDR2 are SGHRS and YFSETQ. The CDR3 loop is CASSLEPSGRPHEQYF. The DNA of the CDR3 is TGCGCCAGCAGCTTGGAGCCTAGCGGGAGGCCCCACGAGCAGTACTTC.

This rearrangement joins TRBV5-4 to TRBJ1-6; 9 bases are shared with TRBD1. The CDR3 runs to 15 residues. Germline V gene lookup returns CDR1 SGHNT and CDR2 YYREEE (reference sequence). V lost 0 bases and J lost 9; bases outside the gene matches: 4. The CDR3 nucleotides read TGTGCCAGCAGCTTGGCAGGGACAGGGACTTCACCCCTCCACTTT. Its translation: CASSLAGTGTSPLHF. The whole variable domain, filled in from reference TRBV5-4 and TRBJ1-6, reads ETGVTQSPTHLIKTRGQQVTLRCSSQSGHNTVSWYQQALGQGPQFIFQYYREEENGRGNFPPRFSGLQFPNYSSELNVNALELDDSALYLCASSLAGTGTSPLHFGNGTRLTVT.

The rearrangement uses TRBV7-9 and TRBJ1-1; maybe TRBD1 (6 bases). V was clipped by 2 bases and J by 4 bases, with 11 bases between them. The CDR3 totals 14 residues. The V gene's germline CDR1 is SEHNR and CDR2 FQNEAQ (reference sequence). The CDR3 loop is CASSLPEGGTEAFF. CDR3 coding DNA: TGTGCCAGCAGCTTACCCGAAGGGGGCACTGAAGCTTTCTTT.

The chain recombines TRBV7-8 with TRBJ2-1; 7 bases match TRBD2. V trimming: 5 bases; J trimming: 9 bases; junction bases outside the gene matches: 7. In germline, CDR1 is SGHVS, CDR2 FQNEAQ. This CDR3 has 13 residues. The CDR3 is CASSERLASEQFF. In DNA, the CDR3 is TGTGCCAGCAGCGAAAGACTAGCTAGTGAGCAGTTCTTC.

The rearrangement joins TRBV27 to TRBJ2-7, with 9 bases identical to TRBD2. The CDR3 is 16 amino acids. With 6 bases clipped from V and 7 bases from J, the junction kept 16 bases outside the gene matches. Germline assignment: CDR1 MNHEY and CDR2 SMNVEV (reference sequence). CDR3 coding DNA: TGTGCCAGCAGCTCCGGTGATAGCGGGAGTCTAGAGGAGCAGTACTTC. It codes for CASSSGDSGSLEEQYF.

The chain recombines TRBV28 with TRBJ2-5; 8 bases align to TRBD2. CDR1 is MDHEN, CDR2 SYDVKM, per germline. CDR3 length equals 15 residues. With 6 bases clipped from V and 5 bases from J, the junction kept 11 bases outside the gene matches. This CDR3 reads CASSLIGGGPETQYF. The CDR3 DNA follows: TGTGCCAGCAGCCTGATCGGGGGGGGCCCGGAGACCCAGTACTTC.

This clone was recorded once. This chain joins TRBV6-5 and TRBJ2-7; 7 nucleotides agree with TRBD1. Germline CDR1 is MNHEY and CDR2 is SVGAGI. V lost 10 bases, J lost 2 bases, and 8 bases stayed unmatched. The CDR3 runs 13 residues. The CDR3 nucleotides read TGTGCCACTTCCGACAGGGCCACCTACGAGCAGTACTTC. It codes for CATSDRATYEQYF.

This chain links TRBV3-1 (or the pseudogene TRBV3-2) with TRBJ1-4; 11 nucleotides line up with TRBD1. With V trimmed by 4 bases and J by 7 bases, 2 bases remained unmatched. Germline V gene data show CDR1 as LGHDT and CDR2 as YNNKEL (reference sequence). The CDR3 loop spans 14 amino acids. The CDR3 DNA is TGTGCCAGCAGCCCCGGGACAGGGGGTGAAAAACTGTTTTTT. Translation gives CASSPGTGGEKLFF.

The J gene is TRBJ1-6, the V gene TRBV28; 10 positions match TRBD1. V lost 7 bases, J lost 8 bases, and 11 bases stayed unmatched. CDR1 and CDR2 (germline): MDHEN, SYDVKM. The CDR3 loop spans 16 amino acids. This chain's CDR3 is CASTNDRGRLYSPLHF. CDR3 nucleotide sequence: TGTGCCAGCACTAACGACAGGGGGCGATTATATTCACCCCTCCACTTT.

The chain carries TRBV28 and TRBJ1-2; 8 bases align to TRBD1. Unmatched junction bases numbered 9, after V lost 3 bases and J lost 0 bases. The CDR3 length is 17 residues. Germline V gene data show CDR1 as MDHEN and CDR2 as SYDVKM. The CDR3 nucleotides are TGTGCCAGCAGTTTGGACAGGGTGCGCACTGCTAACTATGGCTACACCTTC. Its protein product is CASSLDRVRTANYGYTF.

This clone was counted a few times. The chain couples TRBV3-1 (or the pseudogene TRBV3-2) to TRBJ2-4, with D possibly being TRBD1 (6 bases). Between the trimmed V and J ends, which lost 3 bases and 11 bases, there was a span of 14 bases. The CDR3 runs to 13 residues. Germline CDR1 reads LGHDT; CDR2 reads YNNKEL (reference sequence). The DNA for the CDR3 is TGTGCCAGCAGCCAGACGCCGGACAGATTTCAGTACTTC. Its protein is CASSQTPDRFQYF.

The chain is built from TRBV30 and TRBJ2-3; tentative D call: TRBD2 (5 bases). Trimming removed 3 bases at V and 5 bases at J, with 18 bases between. The CDR3 runs 15 residues. The germline gives CDR1 GTSNPN, CDR2 SVGIG (reference sequence). The CDR3 DNA reads as TGTGCCTGGAGGGCCGGGGTCATTCGCGGAGATACGCAGTATTTT. Its translation is CAWRAGVIRGDTQYF.

The CDR3 region has the DNA TGTGCCAGCAGCCTGGGACTAGCGGGGGAAGAGCAGTACGTC. Its protein is CASSLGLAGEEQYV. The chain joins TRBV7-9 to TRBJ2-7; TRBD2 agrees at 14 bases. V shed 5 bases, J shed 7 bases, and the junction held 4 bases outside the gene matches. The CDR3 length is 14 residues. Germline CDR1 SEHNR, CDR2 FQNEAQ (reference sequence).

This clone came up a few times. This chain connects TRBV19 to TRBJ2-1; perhaps TRBD2 as D (5 bases). This CDR3 region has 12 residues. Germline CDR1 is LNHDA and CDR2 is SQIVND (reference sequence). With 9 bases removed from V and 4 bases from J, the gap between germline ends came to 10 bases. The CDR3 spells CASGIQYNEQFF. In nucleotides, the CDR3 is TGTGCCAGCGGGATCCAGTACAATGAGCAGTTCTTC.

The V call is TRBV6-2 or TRBV6-3, the J call TRBJ1-5; TRBD1 might be the D (5 bases). V dropped 6 bases and J dropped 7 bases, with 13 bases sitting between them. The CDR3 spans 13 residues. The V gene's germline CDR1 is MNHEY and CDR2 SVGEGT. DNA of the CDR3: TGTGCCAGCAGCCTTGGTCAGGGACAGCCCCAGCATTTT. It translates to CASSLGQGQPQHF.

This clone has just a few counts. The chain has TRBV10-2 and TRBJ1-6, with 9 bases matching TRBD1. This CDR3 is built from 15 residues. Looked up from germline, CDR1 is WSHSY and CDR2 is SAAADI. V shed 6 bases, J shed 7 bases, and the junction held 7 bases outside the gene matches. As DNA, the CDR3 is TGCGCCAGCAGGGGAGGACAGGGGTGGAATTCACCCCTCCACTTT. Encoded protein: CASRGGQGWNSPLHF.

This chain links TRBV6-2 or TRBV6-3 with TRBJ2-7; 8 bases match TRBD1. Per the germline V gene, CDR1 is MNHEY and CDR2 is SVGEGT. The J segment lost 4 bases and the V segment lost 0 bases, leaving 5 bases of the junction unmatched. The CDR3 extends over 15 amino acids. The CDR3 coding sequence is TGTGCCAGCAGTTACTCTCGAACAGGGGGGTACGAGCAGTACTTC. Translating it yields CASSYSRTGGYEQYF.

This clone has a handful of counts. The chain employs TRBV19 and TRBJ1-2; 9 positions agree with TRBD1. CDR1 LNHDA and CDR2 SQIVND come from the germline V gene (reference sequence). V lost 3 bases, J lost 5 bases, and 1 base stayed unmatched. This CDR3 is built from 13 residues. The CDR3 coding sequence is TGTGCCAGTAGTATTGACAGGGGGTATGGCTACACCTTC. Protein: CASSIDRGYGYTF.

V and J are TRBV7-2 and TRBJ2-5; tentative D call: TRBD2 (7 bases). There are 17 residues in the CDR3. Germline assignment: CDR1 SGHTA and CDR2 FQGNSA. Between the trimmed V and J ends, which lost 6 bases and 5 bases, there was a span of 25 bases. The CDR3 region is CASSLTGGRSRTETQYF. The CDR3 DNA reads TGTGCCAGCAGTTTAACCGGGGGGCGGTCTAGGACGGAGACCCAGTACTTC. Looking up the rest from reference TRBV7-2 and TRBJ2-5 gives the full variable domain: GAGVSQSPSNKVTEKGKDVELRCDPISGHTALYWYRQSLGQGLEFLIYFQGNSAPDKSGLPSDRFSAERTGGSVSTLTIQRTQQEDSAVYLCASSLTGGRSRTETQYFGPGTRLLVL.

The rearrangement uses TRBV18 and TRBJ1-2; the D is unclear. With 6 bases removed from V and 4 bases from J, the gap between germline ends came to 15 bases. Germline V gene sequence: CDR1 KGHSH, CDR2 LQKENI. This CDR3 spans 14 amino acids. In DNA, the CDR3 is TGTGCCAGCTCCTCGACAATTGATTCCTATGGCTACACCTTC. This sequence encodes CASSSTIDSYGYTF.

The rearrangement joins TRBV19 to TRBJ1-4; 9 nucleotides align to TRBD1. Germline assignment: CDR1 LNHDA and CDR2 SQIVND (reference sequence). Germline trimming cut 9 bases from V and 7 bases from J; bases unmatched to any gene: 15. The CDR3 is 16 residues long. The CDR3 nucleotides are TGTGCCAGCGCGGGACAGGGATACGGTCTTCGTGAAAAACTGTTTTTT. This translates into CASAGQGYGLREKLFF.

The chain recombines TRBV18 with TRBJ2-4, with D maybe TRBD2 (6 bases). Germline CDR1 is KGHSH and CDR2 is LQKENI. This CDR3 is built from 15 residues. Trimming pared 3 bases from V and 3 bases from J, leaving 12 bases between. CDR3: CASSPTTGVKNIQYF. CDR3 coding DNA: TGTGCCAGCTCACCGACAACGGGAGTCAAAAACATTCAGTACTTC.